This T cell receptor (beta chain) came from a study of beta chain features in type 1 diabetes. Reverse transcribing all isolated RNA meant expressed TCRB transcripts were sequenced. Measured with immunoSEQ multiplex PCR; TCRdb has only the in-frame clones, and not every one. The table lists 860,000 or so clones, roughly 15% of them singletons. Input material: naive CD4+ T cells from blood. The TCR comes from a woman under 30 in good health.

CDR3 in amino acids: CASSQGENTEAFF. The CDR3 nucleotides read TGTGCCAGCAGCCAGGGGGAGAACACTGAAGCTTTCTTT. The rearrangement links TRBV11-3 to TRBJ1-1, with TRBD1 matching 7 bases. The CDR3 spans 13 residues. V dropped 5 bases and J dropped 1; count of bases not matched to a gene: 1. Germline V gene lookup returns CDR1 SGHNT and CDR2 YENEEA.